The text below deals with one TCR beta chain. From germline, CDR1 is KGHSH and CDR2 LQKENI. The CDR3 has 13 residues. Trimming cost V 5 bases and J 5 bases, with 9 bases left between them. This sample was taken from a study of T cell responses to AZD1222 COVID-19 vaccine. Sequenced by immunoSEQ multiplex PCR; TCRdb stores in-frame clones only, minus some. The sample lists 90,000 to 110,000 clones; around 93% were seen once. The gene calls are TRBV18 and TRBJ2-2; no clear D. The clonotype comes from an adult in good health. The sample consisted of peripheral blood, taken on day 0 of AZD1222 vaccination. The CDR3 DNA sequence: TGTGCCAGCTCAAATGTGGAAACCGGGGAGCTGTTTTTT. It encodes CASSNVETGELFF.